This TCR beta chain was documented in a study of PD-1 blockade in classical Hodgkin lymphoma. Study summary: Patients were given intravenous nivolumab, 3 mg/kg, every 2 weeks. General observations from the study: Those achieving complete response showed baseline diversity like newly diagnosed patients. Reports described newly diagnosed patients as having lower baseline TCR diversity than healthy donors. While CD8+ TCR diversity did not rise significantly by C4D1, CD4+ TCR diversity did.

This clone was seen a handful of times. Antigen: not known. TCRdb's table, derived via immunoSEQ multiplex PCR, lists solely in-frame clones and lacks some. This sample has roughly 4,200 clones, with around 76% found just once. Each of the patients experienced relapse following autologous stem cell transplantation, and their brentuximab vedotin exposure differed. Investigators isolated CD4+ T cells from thawed PBMCs through magnetic negative selection. CDR1 SGHDN and CDR2 FVKESK come from the germline V gene. Trimming took 3 bases from V and 0 from J, leaving 5 bases between them. CDR3 length equals 13 residues.

The specimen was CD4+ T cells from blood, collected at baseline. The chain uses TRBV14 and TRBJ1-2, with unresolved D. This TCR was sampled from a human donor with classical Hodgkin lymphoma. In nucleotides, the CDR3 is TGTGCCAGCAGCCAGGGAGCTAACTATGGCTACACCTTC. Its translation: CASSQGANYGYTF.